These 16 T cell receptor beta chains were all obtained from the same sample, sequenced in a study of shared clonotypes between healthy human individuals (dated by TCRdb to about 2020). Receptor libraries were prepared by the immunoSEQ multiplex PCR assay. Imported from immuneACCESS, the table was reduced by TCRdb to in-frame sequences with V and J called. These copies leave out some clones; in studies compared against another copy, an unresolved V gene accounts for under half, and the cause of the remainder is not known. This sample is represented by almost 750,000 clones; around 70% of them were singletons. The top ten constitute more than 1.5% of the sample. Sequences were obtained from memory CD4+ T cells sorted from blood. The cell subset or site label, read with the paper, signifies: CD45RA-negative fraction. All receptors derive from a woman in her 30s in good health.

This clone was seen only a few times. The chain carries TRBV5-1 and TRBJ2-2, with 7 bases aligning to TRBD2. J gave up 8 bases and V 6 bases, and 16 bases lay outside the gene matches. CDR1 and CDR2 (germline): SGHRS, YFSETQ. The length of the CDR3 is 16 residues. CDR3 protein: CASTLGLAEEAGELFF. The CDR3 region has the DNA TGCGCCAGCACCCTAGGGCTAGCGGAGGAGGCAGGGGAGCTGTTTTTT.

V and J are TRBV29-1 and TRBJ1-5; unclear D gene. The V gene lost 8 bases and the J gene lost 0 bases, with 20 bases spanning the gap. Germline values: CDR1 SQVTM, CDR2 ANQGSEA. The CDR3 extends over 16 amino acids. CDR3 in DNA: TGCAGCCCTAAGGGCGGCGGGATCTATAGCAATCAGCCCCAGCATTTT. Its protein is CSPKGGGIYSNQPQHF.

The chain is built from TRBV2 and TRBJ2-7, with 7 bases identical to TRBD2. Germline V gene data show CDR1 as SNHLY and CDR2 as FYNNEI. CDR3 length: 13 amino acids. Trimming cost V 6 bases and J 0 bases; bases outside gene matches: 2. The CDR3: CASRREISYEQYF. The CDR3 DNA reads as TGTGCCAGCAGGCGGGAGATCTCCTACGAGCAGTACTTC.

This clone was observed at least ten times. The CDR3: CASVRTGASYNEQFF. The CDR3 DNA reads TGTGCCAGTGTAAGGACAGGGGCTTCCTACAATGAGCAGTTCTTC. V is TRBV19 and J is TRBJ2-1; 9 nucleotides agree with TRBD1. The junction had 6 bases not matched to a gene; V was cut back by 8 bases and J by 1 base. CDR1 and CDR2 (germline): LNHDA, SQIVND (reference sequence). This CDR3 is 15 amino acids long.

This clone turned up a few times. The CDR3 sequence: CASRDSSGSQNTEAFF. The DNA of the CDR3 is TGCGCCAGCAGGGATTCATCAGGGTCTCAGAACACTGAAGCTTTCTTT. The rearrangement links TRBV5-1 to TRBJ1-1, with D maybe TRBD1 (5 bases). The V end was cut by 5 bases, the J end by 1 base, with 18 bases between. Germline lookup yields CDR1 SGHRS and CDR2 YFSETQ. This CDR3 has 16 amino acids.

This sequence joins TRBV13 and TRBJ2-1; 9 nucleotides line up with TRBD1. From germline, CDR1 is PRHDT and CDR2 FYEKMQ (reference sequence). This CDR3 contains 15 residues. V lost 5 bases to trimming and J lost 1 base; unmatched junction nucleotides: 3. The chain's CDR3 is CASSRGQGSYNEQFF. CDR3 bases: TGTGCCAGCAGCCGGGGACAGGGATCCTACAATGAGCAGTTCTTC.

The CDR3 DNA reads TGTGCCAGCAGCTACCGGACAAATCAAGAGACCCAGTACTTC. As protein: CASSYRTNQETQYF. The chain is built from TRBV7-2 and TRBJ2-5; possible D gene TRBD1, 5 bases. Germline V gene sequence: CDR1 SGHTA, CDR2 FQGNSA. The V gene lost 4 bases and the J gene lost 2 bases, with 11 bases spanning the gap. CDR3 length: 14 amino acids.

This clone was counted many times. The sample carries other DNA sequences with the same CDR3. The CDR3 loop is CASSTGMNNSPLHF. The DNA for the CDR3 is TGTGCCAGCAGTACCGGGATGAATAATTCACCCCTCCACTTT. The J gene is TRBJ1-6, the V gene TRBV14, with D uncertain. CDR1 is SGHDN, CDR2 FVKESK, per germline. CDR3 length: 14 residues. Trimming cost V 6 bases and J 5 bases, with 11 bases left between them.

This chain links TRBV5-1 with TRBJ1-1; D is unresolved. Germline values: CDR1 SGHRS, CDR2 YFSETQ. Trimming removed 1 base at V and 5 bases at J, with 18 bases between. The CDR3 is 16 residues long. The CDR3 region is CASSLQPGGEVTEAFF. The CDR3 nucleotides are TGCGCCAGCAGCTTGCAGCCGGGAGGAGAGGTAACTGAAGCTTTCTTT.

The chain uses TRBV5-6 and TRBJ2-4; weak D call: TRBD1 (5 bases). This CDR3 is 12 amino acids long. Trimming took off 0 bases at V and 7 bases at J, with 5 bases between the two ends. CDR1 is SGHDT, CDR2 YYEEEE, per germline. This CDR3 is CASSLAGNIQYF. In DNA, the CDR3 is TGTGCCAGCAGCTTGGCAGGGAACATTCAGTACTTC.

This chain uses TRBV9 with TRBJ1-2; 10 nucleotides align to TRBD1. There are 15 residues in the CDR3. V was pared by 4 bases and J by 8 bases, with 11 bases of the junction left unmatched. Germline V CDR1 and CDR2: SGDLS, YYNGEE. CDR3 residues: CASSLHSGQGSGYTF. The CDR3 coding sequence is TGTGCCAGCAGCCTCCACTCGGGACAGGGGAGCGGCTACACCTTC. Drawing the rest from reference TRBV9 and TRBJ1-2, the complete variable domain is DSGVTQTPKHLITATGQRVTLRCSPRSGDLSVYWYQQSLDQGLQFLIQYYNGEERAKGNILERFSAQQFPDLHSELNLSSLELGDSALYFCASSLHSGQGSGYTFGSGTRLTVV.

The chain links TRBV25-1 to TRBJ2-1; 10 bases are a match to TRBD2. J gave up 2 bases and V 9 bases, and 10 bases lay outside the gene matches. Germline V lookup: CDR1 MGHDK, CDR2 SYGVNS. This CDR3 has 16 amino acids. In DNA form, the CDR3 reads TGTGCCAGTTTAAGCGGGACTAGCGAGACCTACAATGAGCAGTTCTTC. Protein sequence: CASLSGTSETYNEQFF.

This clone was seen a few times. J is TRBJ1-1 and V is TRBV6-6; D unresolved. Trimming left V 5 bases short and J 0 bases short, with 10 bases between. The CDR3 consists of 14 residues. Germline V gives CDR1 MNHNY, CDR2 SVGAGI (reference sequence). CDR3 sequence: CASSTDGVNTEAFF. Here the CDR3 DNA reads TGTGCCAGCAGTACCGACGGGGTGAACACTGAAGCTTTCTTT.

V usage is TRBV9 and J usage is TRBJ2-2; 8 bases align to TRBD1. The CDR3 is 16 residues long. V shed 4 bases, J shed 6 bases, and the junction held 11 bases outside the gene matches. Germline-derived CDR1 and CDR2 are SGDLS and YYNGEE. CDR3 protein: CASSRQGQGLAGELFF. In nucleotides, the CDR3 is TGTGCCAGCAGCAGACAAGGACAGGGTTTGGCCGGGGAGCTGTTTTTT.

The rearrangement uses TRBV29-1 and TRBJ2-3, with 8 bases that match TRBD2. The CDR3 is made up of 15 amino acids. V lost 3 bases and J lost 7; bases outside the gene matches: 12. Germline values: CDR1 SQVTM, CDR2 ANQGSEA. CDR3 in DNA: TGCAGCGTTGAGACTCCCAGCGGGAGTCCGAATACGCAGTATTTT. This gives the protein CSVETPSGSPNTQYF.

The V gene is TRBV27, the J gene TRBJ2-5, with D perhaps TRBD1 or TRBD2 (5 bases each). Germline CDR1 and CDR2: MNHEY and SMNVEV (reference sequence). V was clipped by 7 bases and J by 4 bases, with 13 bases between them. This CDR3 spans 13 amino acids. CDR3 in DNA: TGTGCCAGCACCAGAGGGGCTGGAGAGACCCAGTACTTC. This translates into CASTRGAGETQYF.